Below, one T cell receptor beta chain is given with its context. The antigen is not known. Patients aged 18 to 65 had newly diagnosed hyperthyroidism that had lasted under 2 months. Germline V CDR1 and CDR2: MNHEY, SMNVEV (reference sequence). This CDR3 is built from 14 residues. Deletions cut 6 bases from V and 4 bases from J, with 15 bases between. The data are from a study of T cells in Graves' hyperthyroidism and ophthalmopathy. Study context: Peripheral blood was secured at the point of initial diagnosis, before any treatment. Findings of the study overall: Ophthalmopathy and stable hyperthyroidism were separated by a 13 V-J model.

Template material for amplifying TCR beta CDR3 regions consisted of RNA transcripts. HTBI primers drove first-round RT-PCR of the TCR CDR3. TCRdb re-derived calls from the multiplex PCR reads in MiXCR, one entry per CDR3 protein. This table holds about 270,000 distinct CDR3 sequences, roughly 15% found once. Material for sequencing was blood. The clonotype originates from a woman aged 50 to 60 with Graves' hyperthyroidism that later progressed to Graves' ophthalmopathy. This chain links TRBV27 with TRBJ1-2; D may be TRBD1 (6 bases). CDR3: CASRPRGQIYGYTF. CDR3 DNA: TGTGCCAGCAGGCCCCGCGGACAGATCTATGGCTACACCTTC.